This T cell receptor beta chain derives from a study of blood T cells in healthy people across ages. Through a sample-barcoded 5' primer and a J-beta primer mix, a second PCR was run for about 6 to 11 cycles. A single record per CDR3 protein comes from TCRdb applying MiXCR to the 5' RACE reads. The sample lists roughly 700,000 distinct CDR3 sequences; 25% were seen once. This clonotype showed up just a few times. In germline, CDR1 is MGHRA, CDR2 YSYEKL. V dropped 1 base and J dropped 1; count of bases not matched to a gene: 5. The CDR3 runs 16 residues. The sample was also reused in another study, on T cells of mothers and their children.

The sequencing input was blood. The sequence was obtained from a boy between 10 and 17 years old in good health. V is TRBV4-1 and J is TRBJ2-5, with 8 bases that match TRBD2. Written as DNA, the CDR3 is TGCGCCAGCAGCCAAGTTAGCGGGGACTCCCAAGAGACCCAGTACTTC. As protein: CASSQVSGDSQETQYF.